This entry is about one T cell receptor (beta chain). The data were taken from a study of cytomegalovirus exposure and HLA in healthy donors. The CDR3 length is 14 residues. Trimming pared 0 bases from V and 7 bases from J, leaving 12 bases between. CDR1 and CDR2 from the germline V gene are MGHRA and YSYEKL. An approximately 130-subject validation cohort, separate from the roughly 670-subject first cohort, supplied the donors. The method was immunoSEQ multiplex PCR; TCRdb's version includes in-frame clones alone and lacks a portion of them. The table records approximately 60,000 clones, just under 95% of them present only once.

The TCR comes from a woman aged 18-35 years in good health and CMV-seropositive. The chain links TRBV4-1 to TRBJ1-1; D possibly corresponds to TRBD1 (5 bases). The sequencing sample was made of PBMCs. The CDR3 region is CASSQDLQGFEAFF. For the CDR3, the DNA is TGCGCCAGCAGCCAAGATCTTCAGGGATTTGAAGCTTTCTTT.